What follows are 7 T cell receptor beta chains derived from one specimen sequenced in a study of blood T cell repertoires in COVID-19. TCRdb keeps only in-frame clones here, not all; method: immunoSEQ multiplex PCR. The data contain under 140,000 clones, around three quarters of them singletons. Sequenced input: peripheral blood. The receptors come from a woman aged 55-70 years with acute or convalescent COVID-19.

The chain links TRBV2 to TRBJ1-1; weak D call: TRBD1 (5 bases). The CDR3 consists of 14 residues. Germline V gene sequence: CDR1 SNHLY, CDR2 FYNNEI. V was shortened by 5 bases and J by 0 bases, with 10 bases between the two germline ends. The CDR3 protein is CASSKGTLNTEAFF. CDR3 nucleotide sequence: TGTGCCAGCAGTAAAGGGACTTTGAACACTGAAGCTTTCTTT. Using reference TRBV2 and TRBJ1-1 for the parts outside the CDR3, the full variable domain is EPEVTQTPSHQVTQMGQEVILRCVPISNHLYFYWYRQILGQKVEFLVSFYNNEISEKSEIFDDQFSVERPDGSNFTLKIRSTKLEDSAMYFCASSKGTLNTEAFFGQGTRLTVV.

The genes are TRBV23-1 and TRBJ1-2, with 12 bases aligning to TRBD1. TRBV23-1 is labeled an ORF, and its function is uncertain. V was pared by 4 bases and J by 3 bases, with 6 bases of the junction left unmatched. The CDR3 has 16 amino acids. The CDR3 spells CASSPGQGAGDYGYTF. The CDR3 nucleotides read TGCGCCAGCAGTCCGGGACAGGGGGCGGGGGACTATGGCTACACCTTC.

J is TRBJ1-2 and V is TRBV4-3, with D possibly being TRBD1 (6 bases). The germline gives CDR1 LGHNA, CDR2 YSLEER. CDR3 length: 17 residues. V was cut by 0 bases and J by 7 bases, with 21 bases left in between. CDR3 residues: CASSQDFGVGTPTGYTF. DNA of the CDR3: TGCGCCAGCAGCCAAGATTTTGGCGTGGGGACACCCACTGGCTACACCTTC.

This chain joins TRBV7-2 and TRBJ2-3; D might be TRBD2 (5 bases). There are 16 residues in the CDR3. V gave up 5 bases and J gave up 1 base, with 16 bases separating them. Germline V gene sequence: CDR1 SGHTA, CDR2 FQGNSA. The CDR3 region has the DNA TGTGCCAGCAGCGGTGGGAGCGCAACCCGCACAGATACGCAGTATTTT. It specifies CASSGGSATRTDTQYF.

The V call is TRBV19, the J call TRBJ1-6; D possibly corresponds to TRBD1 (5 bases). Germline loops: CDR1 LNHDA, CDR2 SQIVND (reference sequence). The CDR3 sequence is 13 residues long. V lost 5 bases and J lost 8, with 10 bases in between. The CDR3 nucleotides read TGTGCCAGTAGTCAAGACAGAGATTCACCCCTCCACTTT. Translated, it gives CASSQDRDSPLHF.

The chain employs TRBV12-3 or TRBV12-4 and TRBJ1-1; tentatively, D is TRBD1 (5 bases). Trimming left V 3 bases short and J 7 bases short, with 9 bases between. The CDR3 is 12 residues long. The CDR3 region is CASSLSDSEAFF. CDR3 in DNA: TGTGCCAGCAGTTTGTCCGACAGTGAAGCTTTCTTT.

V usage is TRBV12-3 or TRBV12-4 and J usage is TRBJ1-2; a possible D gene is TRBD1 (6 bases). The CDR3 spans 11 residues. Trimming stripped 6 bases from V and 7 bases from J, with 9 bases between. CDR3 sequence reads: CASRRTVGYTF. CDR3 DNA sequence: TGTGCCAGCAGACGGACAGTTGGCTACACCTTC.